The clone carrying this TCR beta chain was picked up a small number of times. Antigen unknown. PCR involved 60 Vbeta and 13 Jbeta primers. Only in-frame clones appear in the TCRdb table, and some are missing; sequencing was by immunoSEQ multiplex PCR. The data hold 120,000 or so clones, with 70% to 80% observed a single time. This sample was taken from a study of cytomegalovirus exposure and HLA in healthy donors. The CDR3 spans 13 residues. Study-wide points: Associated with cytomegalovirus, according to the listing, were around 170 TCR beta chains. In a later analysis, donors in an Asian-associated ancestry cluster reportedly had fewer N-insertions in productive TCRs than the cohort mean.

The sample consisted of PBMCs. The receptor was derived from a man in his forties in good health and CMV-seropositive. The chain couples TRBV21-1 to TRBJ2-7; the listed D gene, TRBD1, was not tested against the DNA. TRBV21-1 is marked as a pseudogene. The CDR3 spells CATVGQSSYEQYF. The CDR3 DNA sequence: TGTGCCACCGTGGGACAGAGCTCCTACGAGCAGTACTTC.